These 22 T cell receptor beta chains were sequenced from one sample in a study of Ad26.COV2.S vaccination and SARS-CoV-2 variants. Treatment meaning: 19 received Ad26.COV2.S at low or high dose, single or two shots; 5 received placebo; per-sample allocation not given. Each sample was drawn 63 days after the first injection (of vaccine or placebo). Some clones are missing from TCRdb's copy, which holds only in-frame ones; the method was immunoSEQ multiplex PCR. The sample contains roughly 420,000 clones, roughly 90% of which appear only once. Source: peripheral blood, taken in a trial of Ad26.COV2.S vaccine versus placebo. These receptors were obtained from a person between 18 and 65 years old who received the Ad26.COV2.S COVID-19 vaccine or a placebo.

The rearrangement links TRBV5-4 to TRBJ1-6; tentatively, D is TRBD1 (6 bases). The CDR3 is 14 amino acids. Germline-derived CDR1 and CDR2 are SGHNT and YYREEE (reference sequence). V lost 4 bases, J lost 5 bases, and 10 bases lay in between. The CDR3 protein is CASSTDRNNSPLHF. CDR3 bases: TGTGCCAGCAGCACGGACAGAAATAATTCACCCCTCCACTTT.

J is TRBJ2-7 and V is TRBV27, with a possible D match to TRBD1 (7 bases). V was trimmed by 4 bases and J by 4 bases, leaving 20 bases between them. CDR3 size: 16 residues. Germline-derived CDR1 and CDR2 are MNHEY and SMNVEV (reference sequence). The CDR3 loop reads CASSSTSGGYLYEQYF. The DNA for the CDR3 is TGTGCCAGCAGTTCCACCTCAGGGGGGTATTTGTACGAGCAGTACTTC.

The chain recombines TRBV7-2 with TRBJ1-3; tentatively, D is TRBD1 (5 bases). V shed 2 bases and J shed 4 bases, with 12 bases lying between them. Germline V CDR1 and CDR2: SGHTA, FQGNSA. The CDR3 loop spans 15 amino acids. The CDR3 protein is CASSLSAGLGNTIYF. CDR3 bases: TGTGCCAGCAGCTTATCGGCAGGGCTAGGAAACACCATATATTTT.

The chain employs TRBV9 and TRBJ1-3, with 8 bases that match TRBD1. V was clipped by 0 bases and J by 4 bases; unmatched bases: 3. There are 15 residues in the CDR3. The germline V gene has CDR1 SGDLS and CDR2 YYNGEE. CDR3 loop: CASSVADREGNTIYF. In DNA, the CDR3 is TGTGCCAGCAGCGTAGCGGACAGGGAAGGAAACACCATATATTTT.

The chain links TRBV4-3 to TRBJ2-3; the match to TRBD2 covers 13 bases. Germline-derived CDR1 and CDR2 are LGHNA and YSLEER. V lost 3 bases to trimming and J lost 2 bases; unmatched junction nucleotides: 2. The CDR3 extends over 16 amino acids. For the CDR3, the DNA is TGCGCCAGCAGCCACGGACTAGCGGGGGTCACAGATACGCAGTATTTT. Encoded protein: CASSHGLAGVTDTQYF.

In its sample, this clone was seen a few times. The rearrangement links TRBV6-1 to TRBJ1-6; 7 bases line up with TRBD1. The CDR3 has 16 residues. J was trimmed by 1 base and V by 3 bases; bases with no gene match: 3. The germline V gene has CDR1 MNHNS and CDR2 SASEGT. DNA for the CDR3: TGTGCCAGCAGTGAGACAGGGCGATCCTATAATTCACCCCTCCACTTT. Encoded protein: CASSETGRSYNSPLHF.

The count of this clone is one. CDR3 DNA: TGTGCCATCAGTCAGGGTGGGAGAAGCACAGATACGCAGTATTTT. Translation gives CAISQGGRSTDTQYF. V gene TRBV10-3 combines with J gene TRBJ2-3; D possibly uses TRBD1 or TRBD2 (5 bases each). The CDR3 runs to 15 residues. Trimming cost V 5 bases and J 0 bases, with 12 bases left between them. The V gene's germline CDR1 is ENHRY and CDR2 SYGVKD.

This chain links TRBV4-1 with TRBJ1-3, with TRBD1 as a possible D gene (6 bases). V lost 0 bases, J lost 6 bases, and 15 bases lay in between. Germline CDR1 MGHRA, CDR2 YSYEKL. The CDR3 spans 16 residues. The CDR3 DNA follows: TGCGCCAGCAGCCAAGATTGGGGGGCCGGCAAAAACACCATATATTTT. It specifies CASSQDWGAGKNTIYF.

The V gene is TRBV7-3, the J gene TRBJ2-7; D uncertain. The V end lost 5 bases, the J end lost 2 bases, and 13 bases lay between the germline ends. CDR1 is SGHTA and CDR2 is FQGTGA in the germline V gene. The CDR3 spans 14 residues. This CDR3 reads CASSPSQAAYEQYF. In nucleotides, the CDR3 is TGTGCCAGCAGCCCCAGCCAGGCCGCCTACGAGCAGTACTTC.

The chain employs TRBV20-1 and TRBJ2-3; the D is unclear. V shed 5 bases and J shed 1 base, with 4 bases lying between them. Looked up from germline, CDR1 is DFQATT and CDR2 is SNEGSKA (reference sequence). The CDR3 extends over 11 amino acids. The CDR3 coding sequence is TGCAGTGCTCAACGCACAGATACGCAGTATTTT. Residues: CSAQRTDTQYF.

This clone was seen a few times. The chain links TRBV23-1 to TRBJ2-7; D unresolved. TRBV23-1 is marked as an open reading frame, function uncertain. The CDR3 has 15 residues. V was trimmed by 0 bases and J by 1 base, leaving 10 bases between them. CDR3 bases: TGCGCCAGCAGTCAATCAACGGACGTTTCCTACGAGCAGTACTTC. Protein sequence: CASSQSTDVSYEQYF.

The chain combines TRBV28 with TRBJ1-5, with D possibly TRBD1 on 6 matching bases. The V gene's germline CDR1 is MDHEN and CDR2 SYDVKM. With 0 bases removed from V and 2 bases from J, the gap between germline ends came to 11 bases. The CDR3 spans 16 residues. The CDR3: CASSLWGRGGNQPQHF. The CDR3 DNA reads TGTGCCAGCAGTTTATGGGGCAGGGGTGGCAATCAGCCCCAGCATTTT.

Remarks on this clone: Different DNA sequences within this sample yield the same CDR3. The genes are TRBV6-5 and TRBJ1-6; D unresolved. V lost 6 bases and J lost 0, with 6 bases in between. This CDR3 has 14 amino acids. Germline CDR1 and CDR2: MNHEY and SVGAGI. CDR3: CASSRSSYNSPLHF. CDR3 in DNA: TGTGCCAGCAGCCGGAGCTCCTATAATTCACCCCTCCACTTT.

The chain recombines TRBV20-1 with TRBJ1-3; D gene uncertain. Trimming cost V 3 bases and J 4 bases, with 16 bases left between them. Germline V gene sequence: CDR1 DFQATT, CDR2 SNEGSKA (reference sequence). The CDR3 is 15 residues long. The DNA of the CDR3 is TGCAGTGCTAGTTCGACCGGATGGTGGGGAAACACCATATATTTT. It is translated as CSASSTGWWGNTIYF.

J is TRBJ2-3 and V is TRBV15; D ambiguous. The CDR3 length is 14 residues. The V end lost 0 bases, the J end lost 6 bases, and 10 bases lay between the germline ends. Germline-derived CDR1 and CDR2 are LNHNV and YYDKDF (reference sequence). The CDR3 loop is CATSRENLWDTQYF. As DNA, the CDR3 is TGTGCCACCAGCAGAGAGAACCTCTGGGATACGCAGTATTTT.

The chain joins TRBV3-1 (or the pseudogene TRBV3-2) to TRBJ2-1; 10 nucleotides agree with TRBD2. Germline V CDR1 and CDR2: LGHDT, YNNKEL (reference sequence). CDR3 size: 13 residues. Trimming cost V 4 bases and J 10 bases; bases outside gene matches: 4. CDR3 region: CASSLLAGEEQFF. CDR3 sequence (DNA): TGTGCCAGCAGCCTGCTAGCGGGGGAGGAGCAGTTCTTC.

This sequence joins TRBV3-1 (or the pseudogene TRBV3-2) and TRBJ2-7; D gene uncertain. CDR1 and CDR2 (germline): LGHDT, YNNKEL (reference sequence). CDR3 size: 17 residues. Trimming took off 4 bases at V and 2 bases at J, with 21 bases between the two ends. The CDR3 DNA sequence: TGTGCCAGCAGCCTTACCTGGGCGGCGCCGGCAACCTACGAGCAGTACTTC. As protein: CASSLTWAAPATYEQYF.

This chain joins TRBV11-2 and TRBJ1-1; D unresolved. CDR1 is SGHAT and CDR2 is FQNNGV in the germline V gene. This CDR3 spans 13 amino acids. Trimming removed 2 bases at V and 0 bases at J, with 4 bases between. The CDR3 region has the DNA TGTGCCAGCAGCTTAAGGATGAACACTGAAGCTTTCTTT. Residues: CASSLRMNTEAFF.

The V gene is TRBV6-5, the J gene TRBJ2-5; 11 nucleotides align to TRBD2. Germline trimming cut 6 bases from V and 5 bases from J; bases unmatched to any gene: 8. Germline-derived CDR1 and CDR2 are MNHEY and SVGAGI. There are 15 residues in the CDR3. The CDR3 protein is CASRSLAGGWETQYF. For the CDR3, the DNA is TGTGCCAGCAGATCGCTAGCGGGGGGCTGGGAGACCCAGTACTTC.

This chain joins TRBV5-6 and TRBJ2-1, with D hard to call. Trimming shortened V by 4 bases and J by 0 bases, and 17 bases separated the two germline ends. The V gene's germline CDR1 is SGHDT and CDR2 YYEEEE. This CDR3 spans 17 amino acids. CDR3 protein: CASSQPTERHSYNEQFF. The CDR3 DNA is TGTGCCAGCAGCCAACCCACTGAGAGACACTCCTACAATGAGCAGTTCTTC.

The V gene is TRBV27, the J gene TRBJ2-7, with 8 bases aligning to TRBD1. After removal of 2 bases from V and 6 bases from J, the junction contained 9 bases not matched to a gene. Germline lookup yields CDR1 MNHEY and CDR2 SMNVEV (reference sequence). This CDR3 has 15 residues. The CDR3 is CASSLGQGAAGEQYF. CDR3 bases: TGTGCCAGCAGTTTAGGGCAGGGGGCAGCGGGCGAGCAGTACTTC.

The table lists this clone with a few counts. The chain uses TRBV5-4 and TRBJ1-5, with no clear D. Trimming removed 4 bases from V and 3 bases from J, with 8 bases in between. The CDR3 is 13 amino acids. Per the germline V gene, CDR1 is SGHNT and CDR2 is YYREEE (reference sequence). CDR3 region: CASSLGYNQPQHF. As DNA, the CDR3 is TGTGCCAGCAGCCTAGGATACAATCAGCCCCAGCATTTT. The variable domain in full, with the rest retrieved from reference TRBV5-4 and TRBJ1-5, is ETGVTQSPTHLIKTRGQQVTLRCSSQSGHNTVSWYQQALGQGPQFIFQYYREEENGRGNFPPRFSGLQFPNYSSELNVNALELDDSALYLCASSLGYNQPQHFGDGTRLSIL.